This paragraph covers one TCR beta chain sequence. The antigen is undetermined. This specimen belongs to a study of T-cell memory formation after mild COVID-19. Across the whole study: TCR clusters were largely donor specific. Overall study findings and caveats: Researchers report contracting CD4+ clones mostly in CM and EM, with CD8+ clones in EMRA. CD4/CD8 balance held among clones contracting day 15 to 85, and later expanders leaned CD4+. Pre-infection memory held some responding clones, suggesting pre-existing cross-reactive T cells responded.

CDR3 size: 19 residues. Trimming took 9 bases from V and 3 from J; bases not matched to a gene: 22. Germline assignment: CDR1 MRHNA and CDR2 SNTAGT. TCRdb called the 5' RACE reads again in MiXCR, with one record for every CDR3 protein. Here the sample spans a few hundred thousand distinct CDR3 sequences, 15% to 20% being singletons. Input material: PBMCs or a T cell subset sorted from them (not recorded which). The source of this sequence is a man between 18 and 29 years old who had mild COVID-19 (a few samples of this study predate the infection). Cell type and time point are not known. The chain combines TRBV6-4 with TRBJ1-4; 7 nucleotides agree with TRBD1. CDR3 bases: TGTGCCAGGGCCGGGGACAGCTGCCCTTACGCTGCGGCTAATGAAAAACTGTTTTTT. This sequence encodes CARAGDSCPYAAANEKLFF.